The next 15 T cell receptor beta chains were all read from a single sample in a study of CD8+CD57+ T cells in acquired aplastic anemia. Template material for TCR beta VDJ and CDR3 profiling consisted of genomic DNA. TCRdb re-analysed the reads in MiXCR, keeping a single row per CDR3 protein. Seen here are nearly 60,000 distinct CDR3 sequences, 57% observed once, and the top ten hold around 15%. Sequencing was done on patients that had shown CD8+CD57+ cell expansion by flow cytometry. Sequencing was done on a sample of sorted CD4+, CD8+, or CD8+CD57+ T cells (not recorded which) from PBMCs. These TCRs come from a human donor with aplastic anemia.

CDR3 residues: CSVRIVGSTDTQYF. CDR3 nucleotides: TGCAGCGTACGTATCGTGGGGAGCACAGATACGCAGTATTTT. The V gene is TRBV29-1, the J gene TRBJ2-3; D not certain. The CDR3 consists of 14 residues. Trimming stripped 6 bases from V and 0 bases from J, with 13 bases between. Germline V gene data show CDR1 as SQVTM and CDR2 as ANQGSEA.

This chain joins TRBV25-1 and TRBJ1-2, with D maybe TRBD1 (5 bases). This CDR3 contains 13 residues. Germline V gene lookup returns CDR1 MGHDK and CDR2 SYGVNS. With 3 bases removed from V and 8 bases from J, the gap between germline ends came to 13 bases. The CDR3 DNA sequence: TGTGCCAGCAGTGACTTCTTCAGGGACGGCTACACCTTC. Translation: CASSDFFRDGYTF.

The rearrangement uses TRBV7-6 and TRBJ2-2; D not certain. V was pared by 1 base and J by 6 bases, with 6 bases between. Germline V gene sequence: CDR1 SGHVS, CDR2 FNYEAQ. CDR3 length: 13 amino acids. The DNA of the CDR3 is TGTGCCAGCAGCTTAGATTCGGCCGGGGAGCTGTTTTTT. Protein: CASSLDSAGELFF.

The CDR3 bases are TGTGCCACCAGCAGCCAGGGTTTGACAGGCGGATCAACATATGGCTACACCTTC. Translating gives CATSSQGLTGGSTYGYTF. The V gene is TRBV15, the J gene TRBJ1-2; tentative D call: TRBD1 (6 bases). Germline CDR1 and CDR2: LNHNV and YYDKDF (reference sequence). The V end lost 3 bases, the J end lost 5 bases, and 25 bases lay between the germline ends. The CDR3 has 18 residues.

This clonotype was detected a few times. Here the CDR3 reads CASSEPGQGRTQYF. The CDR3 nucleotides read TGTGCCAGCAGTGAGCCGGGACAGGGTCGTACCCAGTACTTC. The chain has TRBV25-1 and TRBJ2-5; 9 bases map to TRBD1. Trimming removed 3 bases from V and 8 bases from J; junction bases left unmatched: 7. This CDR3 is 14 amino acids long. Germline V lookup: CDR1 MGHDK, CDR2 SYGVNS.

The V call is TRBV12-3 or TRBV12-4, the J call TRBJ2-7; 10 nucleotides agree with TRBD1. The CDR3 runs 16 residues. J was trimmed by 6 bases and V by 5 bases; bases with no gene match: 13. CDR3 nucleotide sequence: TGTGCCAGCAGTGACGGGACAGGGGTCCCCGGACCCGAGCAGTACGTC. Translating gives CASSDGTGVPGPEQYV.

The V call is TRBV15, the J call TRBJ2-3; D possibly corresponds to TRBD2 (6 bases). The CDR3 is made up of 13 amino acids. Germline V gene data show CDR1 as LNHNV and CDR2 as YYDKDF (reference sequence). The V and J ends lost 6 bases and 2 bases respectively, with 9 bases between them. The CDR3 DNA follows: TGTGCCACCAGGAGGGACTTCACAGATACGCAGTATTTT. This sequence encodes CATRRDFTDTQYF.

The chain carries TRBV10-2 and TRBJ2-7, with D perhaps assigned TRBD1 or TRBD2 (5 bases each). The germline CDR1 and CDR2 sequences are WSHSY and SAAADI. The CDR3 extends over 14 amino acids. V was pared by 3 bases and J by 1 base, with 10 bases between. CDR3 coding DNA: TGCGCCAGCAGTGATACTAGGGGATCCTACGAGCAGTACTTC. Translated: CASSDTRGSYEQYF.

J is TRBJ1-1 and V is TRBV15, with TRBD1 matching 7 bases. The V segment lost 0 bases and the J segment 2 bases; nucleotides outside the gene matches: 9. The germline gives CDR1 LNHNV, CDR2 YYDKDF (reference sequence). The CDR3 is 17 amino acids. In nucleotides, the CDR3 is TGTGCCACCAGCAGAGACCCCAACAGGGGCCGAAACACTGAAGCTTTCTTT. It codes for CATSRDPNRGRNTEAFF.

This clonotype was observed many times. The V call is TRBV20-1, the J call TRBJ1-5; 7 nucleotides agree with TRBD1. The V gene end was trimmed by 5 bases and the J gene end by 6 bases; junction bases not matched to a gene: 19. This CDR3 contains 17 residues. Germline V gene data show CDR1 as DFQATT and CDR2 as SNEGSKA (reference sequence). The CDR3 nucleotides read TGCAGTGCTCGCCCTCTCGGTGCGACAGGGTTGCGTCAGCCCCAGCATTTT. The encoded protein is CSARPLGATGLRQPQHF.

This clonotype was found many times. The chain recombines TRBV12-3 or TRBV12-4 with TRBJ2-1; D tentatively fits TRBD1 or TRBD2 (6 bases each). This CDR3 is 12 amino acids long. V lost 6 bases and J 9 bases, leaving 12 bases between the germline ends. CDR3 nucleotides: TGTGCCAGCAGGGAAGGAGGGGGTGAGCAGTTCTTC. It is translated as CASREGGGEQFF.

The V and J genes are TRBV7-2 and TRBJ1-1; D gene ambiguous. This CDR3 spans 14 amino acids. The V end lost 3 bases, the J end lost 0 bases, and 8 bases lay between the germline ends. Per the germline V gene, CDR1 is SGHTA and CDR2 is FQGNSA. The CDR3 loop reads CASSLGPLNTEAFF. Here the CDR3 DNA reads TGTGCCAGCAGCTTGGGTCCCTTGAACACTGAAGCTTTCTTT.

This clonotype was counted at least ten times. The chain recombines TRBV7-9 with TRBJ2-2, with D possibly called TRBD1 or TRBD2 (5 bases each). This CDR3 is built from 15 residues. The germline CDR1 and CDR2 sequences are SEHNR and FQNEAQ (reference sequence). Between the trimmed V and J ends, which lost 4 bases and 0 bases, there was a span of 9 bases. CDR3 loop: CASSSPGPNTGELFF. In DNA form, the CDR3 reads TGTGCCAGCAGCTCACCGGGGCCGAACACCGGGGAGCTGTTTTTT.

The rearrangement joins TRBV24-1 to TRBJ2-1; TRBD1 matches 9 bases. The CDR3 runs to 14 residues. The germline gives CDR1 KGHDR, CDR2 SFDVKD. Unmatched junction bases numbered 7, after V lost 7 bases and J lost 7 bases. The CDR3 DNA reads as TGTGCCACCAGGGCAACAGGGGGCATGAATGAGCAGTTCTTC. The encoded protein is CATRATGGMNEQFF.

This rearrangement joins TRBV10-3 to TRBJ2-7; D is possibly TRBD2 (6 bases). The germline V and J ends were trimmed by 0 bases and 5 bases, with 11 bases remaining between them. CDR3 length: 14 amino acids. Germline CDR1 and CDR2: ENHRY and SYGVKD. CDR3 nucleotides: TGTGCCATCAGTGAGTCTTATAGCGGCAACGAGCAGTACTTC. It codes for CAISESYSGNEQYF.